Listed below are T cell receptor beta chains from one sample, sequenced in a study of cytomegalovirus exposure and HLA in healthy donors. The data were produced by immunoSEQ multiplex PCR, yet TCRdb's version contains in-frame clones alone and is incomplete. The table has about 170,000 clones, about 89% seen once. Sequenced material: PBMCs. The receptors were sampled from a man between 18 and 29 years old in good health and CMV-seropositive. CDR3s include the opening cysteine and the closing phenylalanine or tryptophan. D genes are given only for firm matches. Size is omitted from some rows. Given values are once, few, many or a class for expanded clones.

CDR3 DNA	CDR3 protein	V gene	D gene	clone size	J gene
TGTGCTAGTGGTTACGGGACAGCCAACACTGAAGCTTTCTTT	CASGYGTANTEAFF	TRBV12-5	TRBD1	-	TRBJ1-1
TGTGCCAGCAGCTTAGGTGAGGTTATGTACGAGCAGTACTTC	CASSLGEVMYEQYF	TRBV7-2	-	-	TRBJ2-7
TGCAGCGTTACAGGCGGAACCGGGGAGCTGTTTTTT	CSVTGGTGELFF	TRBV29-1	-	-	TRBJ2-2
TGCGCCAGCAGCCCATATGGGACTCTCAGCCGCCACGAGCAGTACTTC	CASSPYGTLSRHEQYF	TRBV5-1	-	-	TRBJ2-7
TGTGCCAGCAGCGTACTGAATAGTGAGCAGTTCTTC	CASSVLNSEQFF	TRBV9	-	-	TRBJ2-1
TGTGCCAGCAGTTACTCGGGAGGGATACCTATAGAAGCTTTCTTT	CASSYSGGIPIEAFF	TRBV6-5	-	-	TRBJ1-1
TGCGCCAGCAGCCAAGAGGTCCTAGCGGGAGGCCTAGACACAGATACGCAGTATTTT	CASSQEVLAGGLDTDTQYF	TRBV4-3	TRBD2	-	TRBJ2-3
TGTGCCAGCAGCTTGCTAGGACAGGGCCTGAATGAGCAGTTCTTC	CASSLLGQGLNEQFF	TRBV5-6	TRBD1	-	TRBJ2-1
TGCGCCAGCAGCCAAACAACTAGCGGGAGGGCCGGAGGGGTCACCGGGGAGCTGTTTTTT	CASSQTTSGRAGGVTGELFF	TRBV4-1	TRBD2	-	TRBJ2-2
TGCGCCAGCAGCCCCTACGGGGGACGTCAGCAGTACTTC	CASSPYGGRQQYF	TRBV5-1	-	-	TRBJ2-7
TGTGCCAGCAGTGAAGCCAGGCGGGAAAAAGAGACCCAGTACTTC	CASSEARREKETQYF	TRBV6-1	-	-	TRBJ2-5
TGTGCCAGCAGTCTCGCCAGGAACACTGAAGCTTTCTTT	CASSLARNTEAFF	TRBV28	-	-	TRBJ1-1
TGTGCCAGCAGGACAGGGAGCGCAGATACGCAGTATTTT	CASRTGSADTQYF	TRBV28	TRBD1	few	TRBJ2-3
TGTGCCAGCAGCTTATTAGAGATAGGGGACAATGAGCAGTTCTTC	CASSLLEIGDNEQFF	TRBV7-9	-	-	TRBJ2-1
TGTGCTAGTGCTCCGGGACAGGGGTCCTACGAGCAGTACTTC	CASAPGQGSYEQYF	TRBV12-5	TRBD1	-	TRBJ2-7
TGTGCCAGCAGTGAGGAGTGGGGGACTAGAGATGAGCAGTTCTTC	CASSEEWGTRDEQFF	TRBV6-1	TRBD2	-	TRBJ2-1
TGTGCCAGCACAAACGCCCGGACTAGCGGGAGGGCTCACGGCGGGGAGCTGTTTTTT	CASTNARTSGRAHGGELFF	TRBV7-9	TRBD2	once	TRBJ2-2
TGTGCCAGCAGCCCGAGACAGGGGGCATATCGTGGCTACACCTTC	CASSPRQGAYRGYTF	TRBV11-2	TRBD1	-	TRBJ1-2
TGTGCCAGCAGCTTAGCCCGGGAGAAAGGGTACAATGAGCAGTTCTTC	CASSLAREKGYNEQFF	TRBV7-6	-	-	TRBJ2-1
TGTGCCAGTAGTCCCGGGACAGGAAACTCCTACGAGCAGTACTTC	CASSPGTGNSYEQYF	TRBV19	TRBD1	-	TRBJ2-7
TGTGCCAGCAGCGTCGGGTCAGTCGCCTCTGGGGCCAACGTCCTGACTTTC	CASSVGSVASGANVLTF	TRBV9	-	-	TRBJ2-6
TGTGCCAGCAGCTTAGGTTGGGGGGGCGAGCAGTTCTTC	CASSLGWGGEQFF	TRBV7-2	-	-	TRBJ2-1
TGTGCCAGCAGCGTTGAGGGGGCCACCACCGGGGAGCTGTTTTTT	CASSVEGATTGELFF	TRBV9	TRBD1	-	TRBJ2-2